Described below is a single T cell receptor beta chain sequence and its context. The specificity of this receptor is unknown. Sequence at one end of the junction differs from germline and may be a read error. The CDR3, cysteine through phenylalanine, is 13 amino acids long. Of all the DNA, just the CDR3 is kept, 39 bases in frame from base 1. The germline V gene specifies SGHTA as CDR1 and FQGNSA as CDR2. For the TCR template, genomic DNA was extracted from bulk tumor tissue, and approximately 640 ng of gDNA was amplified for each sample. Multiple biopsies per primary tumor were taken during surgery, spaced as far apart as possible within the tumor mass. The study cohort was described as untreated, and the patients were newly diagnosed NSCLC cases having curative surgery. The donors were fewer than 17 patients with newly diagnosed non-small cell lung cancer who were having surgery with curative intent. Resected tumor masses were reviewed by two independent pathologists. Only DNA and RNA samples of high quality went on to sequencing.

This entry is derived from a study of immune heterogeneity within non-small cell lung tumors (dated by TCRdb to the late 2010s). Study-level background: Histology comprised several squamous cell carcinomas, approximately nine non-squamous carcinomas and 1 tumor not otherwise specified. To look at intratumoral immune heterogeneity, the study ran whole-exome sequencing, RNA-seq and TCR beta repertoire sequencing on several spatially distinct regions taken from every NSCLC tumor. TCR repertoires were analyzed from 60 or so tumor loci of about 15 patients, while transcriptome data covered only roughly 43 loci from approximately 11 patients. Neoantigen binding to each patient's HLA alleles was predicted with netMHCpan-3.0 for mutant peptides of 8 to 11 amino acids.

Results the study describes overall, beyond this receptor: A moderate positive correlation (R about 0.35), which was statistically significant, linked local T-cell repertoire clonality to local tumor mutational burden. Identical dominant CDR3B clonotypes recurred across loci within a patient, yet different tumor locations also harbored unique high-frequency clones. High-frequency TCR beta clonotypes were largely distinct between individual patients.

A multiplex PCR system amplified the TCR beta CDR3 region, with a first 10-cycle round using 32 V-gene forward and 13 J-gene reverse primers. A QIAGEN Multiplex PCR Kit was used for first-round PCR, and the primer sequences were filed in Chinese patent CN105087789A. A second PCR round added Illumina universal primers using the Phusion High-Fidelity PCR Kit. Sequencing of the TCR libraries was done on the Illumina HiSeq X Ten platform in paired-end mode with a 151 bp read length. On the study's bioinformatics: Reads without multiplex PCR primers were removed using Cutadapt, read pairs were merged using PEAR, and CDR3 regions were called using MiXCR with default settings. Shannon entropy measured repertoire diversity, while clonality was calculated as one minus the Shannon entropy divided by the ln of the count of productive unique sequences. Clonotypes present at frequencies of at least 0.5% were defined as dominant or high-frequency T-cell clones. TCRdb ran its own pipeline on the public reads, namely fastp trimming at Q25 and MiXCR clone calling, and kept in-frame beta chains. One record per CDR3 amino acid sequence lists the most common genes and DNA. TCRdb's processing, not the authors' own work, is the source of the V and J calls. The sample table holds about 20,000 distinct CDR3 sequences, of which less than 35% were seen once. The ten largest clonotypes hold around 4.1% of the sample.

Here the chain combines TRBV7-2 and TRBJ1-5, and possibly TRBD1, on 6 matching bases. This receptor was obtained from a man aged 40-50 years with non-small cell lung cancer. The sample was lung tumor tissue. The base sequence is TGTTCCAGCAGCCTGGACAGAGATCAGCCCCAGCATTTT. Translated, it gives CSSSLDRDQPQHF.